The 25 T cell receptor beta chains reported below all come from one sample, sequenced in a study of CD39 and CD103 CD8 tumor-infiltrating T cells. Sequencing was performed with immunoSEQ multiplex PCR; in TCRdb, only in-frame clones are kept and a portion is missing. The data show about 15,000 clones, around nine tenths seen once. Sequencing used CD8+ T cells sorted from blood. Subset: total memory CD8 T cells (CD45RA-CCR7+/-) from blood or uninvolved lymph node. These receptors all stem from a human donor with head and neck squamous cell carcinoma.

V usage is TRBV30 and J usage is TRBJ2-3; D gene ambiguous. V shed 0 bases and J shed 2 bases, with 12 bases lying between them. The CDR3 contains 15 residues. The germline gives CDR1 GTSNPN, CDR2 SVGIG (reference sequence). The CDR3 coding sequence is TGTGCCTGGAGTGTGGCGTCCAGACCCACAGATACGCAGTATTTT. Translated: CAWSVASRPTDTQYF.

This clone was seen just once. The chain uses TRBV2 and TRBJ1-2; D uncertain. Germline loops: CDR1 SNHLY, CDR2 FYNNEI. The CDR3 runs to 15 residues. Trimming pared 1 base from V and 4 bases from J, leaving 13 bases between. The CDR3 sequence: CASSEGPPGRYGYTF. CDR3 DNA: TGTGCCAGCAGTGAAGGGCCTCCTGGTCGCTATGGCTACACCTTC.

DNA for the CDR3: TGTGCCAGCGCTCTAGGACTGACTGGGGCCAACGTCCTGACTTTC. Its protein is CASALGLTGANVLTF. This rearrangement joins TRBV2 to TRBJ2-6, with a weak D call TRBD2 (5 bases). With 8 bases removed from V and 2 bases from J, the gap between germline ends came to 13 bases. This CDR3 comprises 15 residues. CDR1 and CDR2 from the germline V gene are SNHLY and FYNNEI.

This rearrangement joins TRBV28 to TRBJ2-1, with TRBD2 identical over 11 bases. This CDR3 has 16 residues. V lost 5 bases, J lost 0 bases, and 3 bases stayed unmatched. The germline V gene has CDR1 MDHEN and CDR2 SYDVKM. DNA for the CDR3: TGTGCCAGCAGTACTCTAGCGGGGGGCTCCTACAATGAGCAGTTCTTC. Encoded protein: CASSTLAGGSYNEQFF.

In its sample, this clone was seen once. The V and J genes are TRBV10-2 and TRBJ2-3, with D unclear. Per germline, CDR1 WSHSY and CDR2 SAAADI. This CDR3 region has 17 residues. V lost 8 bases to trimming and J lost 0 bases, with 21 bases between them. CDR3: CASGAIGVPTSTDTQYF. The CDR3 DNA sequence: TGCGCCAGCGGCGCCATTGGGGTTCCAACTAGCACAGATACGCAGTATTTT.

The chain employs TRBV7-9 and TRBJ2-7; D may be TRBD1 or TRBD2 (5 bases each). Trimming took off 1 base at V and 5 bases at J, with 24 bases between the two ends. This CDR3 contains 18 residues. CDR1 and CDR2 (germline): SEHNR, FQNEAQ (reference sequence). The CDR3 DNA follows: TGTGCCAGCAGCTTAGGAGTTTTATTATGGGACGTAGAAAACGAGCAGTACTTC. Protein product: CASSLGVLLWDVENEQYF.

This clone was seen once. V is TRBV14 and J is TRBJ1-2; the D gene is possibly TRBD1 (5 bases). Germline V gives CDR1 SGHDN, CDR2 FVKESK. V lost 1 base and J lost 8, with 20 bases in between. The CDR3 consists of 16 residues. CDR3 sequence (DNA): TGTGCCAGCAGCCAAGGGTTGCAGGGAAGGAGGGAAGGCTACACCTTC. As protein: CASSQGLQGRREGYTF.

The chain has TRBV7-8 and TRBJ2-7; the D call may be TRBD1 or TRBD2 (6 bases each). The germline gives CDR1 SGHVS, CDR2 FQNEAQ. Trimming shortened V by 4 bases and J by 1 base, and 14 bases separated the two germline ends. CDR3 length: 15 residues. The CDR3 region is CASSSLGGRSYEQYF. For the CDR3, the DNA is TGTGCCAGCAGCTCCCTCGGGGGCAGATCCTACGAGCAGTACTTC.

V usage is TRBV19 and J usage is TRBJ1-5, with D uncertain. Trimming took 2 bases from V and 1 from J, leaving 3 bases between them. The CDR3 spans 13 residues. Per germline, CDR1 LNHDA and CDR2 SQIVND (reference sequence). CDR3 DNA: TGTGCCAGTAGTATATGGAGCAATCAGCCCCAGCATTTT. Its protein product is CASSIWSNQPQHF.

The chain carries TRBV7-9 and TRBJ2-3, with 9 bases matching TRBD2. This CDR3 comprises 18 residues. The ends lost 5 bases at V and 5 bases at J; junction bases unmatched: 17. Per the germline V gene, CDR1 is SEHNR and CDR2 is FQNEAQ (reference sequence). The CDR3 nucleotides read TGTGCCAGCAGCCTATTCCTCGCGGGGGGGCTTTCGGGAGATACGCAGTATTTT. This sequence encodes CASSLFLAGGLSGDTQYF.

V and J are TRBV7-9 and TRBJ1-2; no firm D call. Germline CDR1 and CDR2: SEHNR and FQNEAQ (reference sequence). The V end lost 5 bases, the J end lost 3 bases, and 4 bases lay between the germline ends. This CDR3 region has 11 residues. The CDR3 sequence: CASSGYYGYTF. CDR3 coding DNA: TGTGCCAGCAGCGGTTACTATGGCTACACCTTC.

The chain links TRBV4-1 to TRBJ2-3; 11 bases are a match to TRBD2. The CDR3 extends over 15 amino acids. V lost 2 bases to trimming and J lost 7 bases; unmatched junction nucleotides: 5. CDR1 and CDR2 (germline): MGHRA, YSYEKL. CDR3 DNA sequence: TGCGCCAGCAGCCAATTAGCGGGGGGGCCGAATACGCAGTATTTT. It specifies CASSQLAGGPNTQYF.

The chain carries TRBV2 and TRBJ2-5; the match to TRBD2 covers 9 bases. Germline CDR1 is SNHLY and CDR2 is FYNNEI. After removal of 4 bases from V and 0 bases from J, the junction contained 6 bases not matched to a gene. The length of the CDR3 is 16 residues. The CDR3 DNA reads as TGTGCCAGCAGTGTAACGGCGGGGGGGGACCAAGAGACCCAGTACTTC. Translation: CASSVTAGGDQETQYF.

This CDR3 reads CASSAPQGTNTGELFF. The CDR3 DNA reads as TGTGCCAGCAGCGCCCCACAGGGAACGAACACCGGGGAGCTGTTTTTT. The J gene is TRBJ2-2, the V gene TRBV9; possible D gene TRBD1, 6 bases. In germline, CDR1 is SGDLS, CDR2 YYNGEE. The CDR3 consists of 16 residues. The V and J ends lost 3 bases and 0 bases respectively, with 12 bases between them.

This chain joins TRBV5-1 and TRBJ2-7; 7 bases line up with TRBD2. The ends lost 4 bases at V and 4 bases at J; junction bases unmatched: 8. The V gene's germline CDR1 is SGHRS and CDR2 YFSETQ. The CDR3 extends over 14 amino acids. The CDR3 is CASSHGTNQYEQYF. CDR3 DNA sequence: TGCGCCAGCAGCCACGGGACTAACCAATACGAGCAGTACTTC.

This chain uses TRBV2 with TRBJ1-2; unclear D gene. CDR1 is SNHLY, CDR2 FYNNEI, per germline. The CDR3 extends over 12 amino acids. The germline V and J ends were trimmed by 4 bases and 4 bases, with 7 bases remaining between them. The CDR3 DNA is TGTGCCAGCAGTGCGGGCAGCTATGGCTACACCTTC. The encoded protein is CASSAGSYGYTF.

The rearrangement links TRBV6-5 to TRBJ2-7; no firm D call. V gave up 7 bases and J gave up 1 base, with 14 bases separating them. Germline V gives CDR1 MNHEY, CDR2 SVGAGI. This CDR3 contains 14 residues. In DNA form, the CDR3 reads TGTGCCAGCATTCCAATGGACGGTTCCTACGAGCAGTACTTC. Protein product: CASIPMDGSYEQYF.

V and J are TRBV21-1 and TRBJ1-5. TRBV21-1 is given as a pseudogene. The CDR3 loop spans 14 amino acids. CDR3 bases: TGTGCCAGCAGCAAAGCGACCTTAAATCAGCCCCAGCATTTT. Translating gives CASSKATLNQPQHF.

The CDR3 DNA reads as TGTGCCAGCAGCCAACGGACAGGGGGTTTCTCCGGGGAGCTGTTTTTT. Protein: CASSQRTGGFSGELFF. V is TRBV27 and J is TRBJ2-2; 10 bases align to TRBD1. V lost 6 bases to trimming and J lost 6 bases; unmatched junction nucleotides: 10. The germline gives CDR1 MNHEY, CDR2 SMNVEV (reference sequence). The CDR3 extends over 16 amino acids.

This clone came up once. This CDR3 reads CASSALAGGSGELFF. CDR3 DNA sequence: TGTGCCAGCAGCGCACTAGCGGGGGGTTCGGGGGAGCTGTTTTTT. The chain carries TRBV9 and TRBJ2-2; 12 nucleotides match TRBD2. Germline V gene lookup returns CDR1 SGDLS and CDR2 YYNGEE. V gave up 3 bases and J gave up 8 bases; unmatched junction bases: 5. The CDR3 covers 15 residues.

V usage is TRBV2 and J usage is TRBJ1-2, with 8 bases fitting TRBD1. V dropped 2 bases and J dropped 2; count of bases not matched to a gene: 7. The CDR3 is 16 residues long. Germline CDR1 is SNHLY and CDR2 is FYNNEI. The CDR3 DNA reads as TGTGCCAGCAGTGAAAAGACAGGGGCCTGGAACTATGGCTACACCTTC. Protein sequence: CASSEKTGAWNYGYTF. The full variable domain, rest sourced from reference TRBV2 and TRBJ1-2, is EPEVTQTPSHQVTQMGQEVILRCVPISNHLYFYWYRQILGQKVEFLVSFYNNEISEKSEIFDDQFSVERPDGSNFTLKIRSTKLEDSAMYFCASSEKTGAWNYGYTFGSGTRLTVV.

This sequence joins TRBV28 and TRBJ2-5, with D perhaps matching TRBD1 (6 bases). Germline CDR1 and CDR2: MDHEN and SYDVKM. Trimming left V 3 bases short and J 0 bases short, with 17 bases between. The CDR3 covers 17 residues. The CDR3 here is CASSFDPTQGHQETQYF. DNA for the CDR3: TGTGCCAGCAGTTTCGACCCCACTCAGGGGCACCAAGAGACCCAGTACTTC.

This clone was recorded only once. V and J are TRBV29-1 and TRBJ2-7, with D possibly being TRBD1 (6 bases). The CDR3 is 11 amino acids. Germline V gives CDR1 SQVTM, CDR2 ANQGSEA. Between the trimmed V and J ends, which lost 5 bases and 3 bases, there was a span of 8 bases. The CDR3 bases are TGCAGCGTTAGGGACAACTACGAGCAGTACTTC. Its translation is CSVRDNYEQYF.

The chain uses TRBV7-9 and TRBJ2-7, with 8 positions matching TRBD1. V lost 4 bases to trimming and J lost 4 bases; unmatched junction nucleotides: 12. Per the germline V gene, CDR1 is SEHNR and CDR2 is FQNEAQ (reference sequence). The CDR3 runs to 16 residues. CDR3 in DNA: TGTGCCAGCAGCTCACTCGGACAGGGACTCGAGTACGAGCAGTACTTC. Its protein is CASSSLGQGLEYEQYF.

This clone was seen just once. The chain uses TRBV29-1 and TRBJ1-5; no clear D gene. From germline, CDR1 is SQVTM and CDR2 ANQGSEA. V dropped 1 base and J dropped 1 base, with 5 bases sitting between them. The length of the CDR3 is 13 residues. CDR3 nucleotide sequence: TGCAGCGTTGAAGCAAGGAGCAATCAGCCCCAGCATTTT. The encoded protein is CSVEARSNQPQHF.